This entry features one T cell receptor (beta chain) sequence. These data come from a study of blood T cell repertoires in COVID-19. The wider study: Samples taken during acute and convalescent COVID-19 were collected in the United States, Italy and Spain.

A PCR-confirmed or clinician-diagnosed COVID-19 case had contacted exposed participants within 2 weeks of entry. Looked up from germline, CDR1 is MNHEY and CDR2 is SMNVEV (reference sequence). The CDR3 length is 14 residues. Trimming at V came to 6 bases and at J to 0 bases, leaving 4 bases not matched to a gene. Here immunoSEQ multiplex PCR was the method, and the copy in TCRdb shows in-frame clones only, minus some. The sample carries 350,000 or so clones, more than 70% recorded once. The sequenced sample was PBMCs or T cells enriched from blood (not recorded which). The origin of this receptor is a woman aged 30 to 39 who had been exposed to COVID-19. The genes are TRBV27 and TRBJ2-7; 8 nucleotides agree with TRBD1. The CDR3 region is CASSWTGSSYEQYF. The CDR3 bases are TGTGCCAGCAGCTGGACAGGGAGCTCCTACGAGCAGTACTTC.